The 27 T cell receptor beta chains below come from one sample, sequenced in a study of T cells after posttransplantation cyclophosphamide. The repertoire was sequenced with immunoSEQ multiplex PCR; TCRdb's copy has only in-frame clones and lacks some. Recorded here are more than 3,000 clones, none singletons. Busulfan-fludarabine conditioning, marrow transplant, and cyclophosphamide on days +3 and +4 were administered. Here the sequenced sample was PBMCs, taken after allogeneic stem cell transplant with posttransplant cyclophosphamide. All receptors derive from a male patient in his 30s who received an allogeneic stem cell transplant from a related donor, was CMV-positive, and had acute GVHD only. Some T cells may trace back to the graft donor.

The gene calls are TRBV5-1 and TRBJ2-7, with D possibly matching TRBD2 (6 bases). The germline V gene encodes CDR1 SGHRS and CDR2 YFSETQ. The V end lost 0 bases, the J end lost 8 bases, and 18 bases lay between the germline ends. The CDR3 is 15 residues long. CDR3 sequence (DNA): TGCGCCAGCAGCTTGGGGGGGGACTTAGTTTACCAGCAGTACTTC. Protein: CASSLGGDLVYQQYF.

This chain connects TRBV30 to TRBJ2-5; tentative D call: TRBD1 (6 bases). Deletions cut 0 bases from V and 6 bases from J, with 11 bases between. The CDR3 loop spans 13 amino acids. Germline V gene sequence: CDR1 GTSNPN, CDR2 SVGIG (reference sequence). As DNA, the CDR3 is TGTGCCTGGAGTGTATTAGGGGGACAGACCCAGTACTTC. This sequence encodes CAWSVLGGQTQYF.

This clone was observed many times. The chain employs TRBV6-2 or TRBV6-3 and TRBJ2-5; 8 nucleotides line up with TRBD2. The length of the CDR3 is 17 residues. Trimming took 2 bases from V and 3 from J; bases not matched to a gene: 11. Germline assignment: CDR1 MNHEY and CDR2 SVGEGT. CDR3 bases: TGTGCCAGCAGTTACACCGGACTAGCCGGTTCGGAAGAGACCCAGTACTTC. As protein: CASSYTGLAGSEETQYF.

This clone occurred many times. This chain links TRBV4-3 with TRBJ2-3, with 9 bases matching TRBD2. CDR1 and CDR2 (germline): LGHNA, YSLEER. V lost 4 bases, J lost 5 bases, and 10 bases stayed unmatched. This CDR3 has 16 amino acids. For the CDR3, the DNA is TGCGCCAGCAGCCTCCACGGGAGCGGGGGGTTAGATACGCAGTATTTT. This translates into CASSLHGSGGLDTQYF.

This clone was seen at least ten times. The chain carries TRBV28 and TRBJ2-3, with D perhaps matching TRBD2 (6 bases). In germline, CDR1 is MDHEN, CDR2 SYDVKM. The V end was cut by 5 bases, the J end by 14 bases, with 17 bases between. This CDR3 region has 12 residues. The CDR3 DNA reads as TGTGCCAGCAGTGAGTCCGGCGGGGCGGTGTATTTT. Amino acid sequence: CASSESGGAVYF.

This clone has at least ten counts. This chain joins TRBV4-2 and TRBJ1-2, with D possibly being TRBD1 (5 bases). V was clipped by 0 bases and J by 4 bases, with 15 bases between them. CDR3 length: 16 amino acids. CDR1 and CDR2 (germline): LGHNA, YNFKEQ. CDR3 DNA sequence: TGTGCCAGCAGCCAAGATCTCCCCAGGGCCGCCTATGGCTACACCTTC. Translating gives CASSQDLPRAAYGYTF.

In its sample, this clone was seen many times. The V call is TRBV6-5, the J call TRBJ1-5; maybe TRBD1 (5 bases). Per the germline V gene, CDR1 is MNHEY and CDR2 is SVGAGI. V was pared by 4 bases and J by 4 bases, with 11 bases between. This CDR3 has 14 amino acids. CDR3 coding DNA: TGTGCCAGCAGTTTACAAGGGGCTAATCAGCCCCAGCATTTT. It translates to CASSLQGANQPQHF.

By its share, this clone is large (0.1 to 1%). The CDR3 protein is CAISVGGSSPLHF. CDR3 sequence (DNA): TGTGCCATCAGTGTTGGCGGCTCATCGCCCCTCCACTTT. The rearrangement joins TRBV10-3 to TRBJ1-6; D is uncertain. The CDR3 is made up of 13 amino acids. Trimming cost V 4 bases and J 13 bases, with 14 bases left between them. The germline CDR1 and CDR2 sequences are ENHRY and SYGVKD.

The sample holds many counts of this clone. The genes are TRBV30 and TRBJ2-3; the match to TRBD2 covers 8 bases. Germline CDR1 reads GTSNPN; CDR2 reads SVGIG (reference sequence). This CDR3 has 15 amino acids. Losses at the gene ends were 0 bases for V and 0 bases for J; bases not matched to a gene: 2. The CDR3 DNA reads as TGTGCCTGGAGTGTACTAGCGGTTAGCACAGATACGCAGTATTTT. Protein product: CAWSVLAVSTDTQYF.

Many counts were recorded for this clone. The chain couples TRBV2 to TRBJ2-1; 7 bases are a match to TRBD2. Trimming took 3 bases from V and 8 from J; bases not matched to a gene: 4. This CDR3 has 13 residues. Germline V gene sequence: CDR1 SNHLY, CDR2 FYNNEI. DNA of the CDR3: TGTGCCAGCAGTGATTGGAGCGGGGATGAGCAGTTCTTC. Its translation is CASSDWSGDEQFF.

This clone was picked up many times. The chain combines TRBV6-2 or TRBV6-3 with TRBJ1-2; 7 bases fit TRBD1. This CDR3 spans 14 amino acids. CDR1 MNHEY and CDR2 SVGEGT come from the germline V gene. V shed 8 bases and J 8 bases; nucleotides not matched to a gene: 14. The CDR3 DNA sequence: TGTGCCAGCGGGACCATACAGGGGATGGGAGGCTACACCTTC. Translation gives CASGTIQGMGGYTF.

This clone has a count of ten or more. V and J are TRBV7-9 and TRBJ2-3, with D unresolved. V was cut by 4 bases and J by 6 bases, with 11 bases left in between. The CDR3 is made up of 13 amino acids. Germline CDR1 is SEHNR and CDR2 is FQNEAQ (reference sequence). Here the CDR3 DNA reads TGTGCCAGCAGCTCACGGTTTGAGGATACGCAGTATTTT. Amino acid sequence: CASSSRFEDTQYF.

In this sample, this clone turned up many times. This chain joins TRBV28 and TRBJ1-1; no firm D call. Germline V gives CDR1 MDHEN, CDR2 SYDVKM. V dropped 2 bases and J dropped 4 bases, with 8 bases sitting between them. The CDR3 extends over 13 amino acids. The CDR3 DNA reads TGTGCCAGCAGTTTAATTAAGGCCACTGAAGCTTTCTTT. Its translation is CASSLIKATEAFF.

A word on this clone: The conserved final phenylalanine or tryptophan is absent from the CDR3, which likely points to a read error. The J gene is TRBJ1-2, the V gene TRBV5-4; D is unclear. The germline CDR1 and CDR2 sequences are SGHNT and YYREEE (reference sequence). The CDR3 extends over 16 amino acids. With 0 bases removed from V and 5 bases from J, the gap between germline ends came to 17 bases. The CDR3 DNA reads as TGTGCCAGCAGCTTGGACGACTACCAGTCGAGATATGGCTACACCCTC. Protein product: CASSLDDYQSRYGYTL.

The sample holds many counts of this clone. The gene calls are TRBV6-5 and TRBJ1-3; TRBD1 matches at 8 bases. The length of the CDR3 is 12 residues. CDR1 MNHEY and CDR2 SVGAGI come from the germline V gene. Trimming cost V 7 bases and J 11 bases; bases outside gene matches: 7. CDR3 residues: CASTPGQGSIYF. Written as DNA, the CDR3 is TGTGCCAGCACCCCCGGACAGGGTTCCATATATTTT.

This clone has at least ten counts. The chain couples TRBV6-6 to TRBJ1-6; D gene ambiguous. The germline V gene encodes CDR1 MNHNY and CDR2 SVGAGI (reference sequence). The CDR3 has 14 amino acids. With 0 bases removed from V and 8 bases from J, the gap between germline ends came to 8 bases. The CDR3 region has the DNA TGTGCCAGCAGTTACTCCGGGGTAGATTCACCCCTCCACTTT. Residues: CASSYSGVDSPLHF.

In its sample, this clone was seen many times. The rearrangement joins TRBV2 to TRBJ1-2, with D unclear. CDR3 length equals 15 residues. V was trimmed by 4 bases and J by 4 bases, leaving 16 bases between them. In germline, CDR1 is SNHLY, CDR2 FYNNEI. The chain's CDR3 is CASSASFTGVYGYTF. The CDR3 DNA reads as TGTGCCAGCAGTGCTTCCTTTACCGGGGTCTATGGCTACACCTTC.

This clone was observed at least ten times. This chain links TRBV10-1 with TRBJ1-1; the match to TRBD1 covers 9 bases. The CDR3 totals 16 residues. CDR1 is WNHNN and CDR2 is SYGVQD in the germline V gene (reference sequence). V was clipped by 0 bases and J by 4 bases; unmatched bases: 6. The CDR3 here is CASSESSDRGATEAFF. The CDR3 nucleotides read TGCGCCAGCAGTGAGTCGTCTGACAGGGGGGCCACTGAAGCTTTCTTT.

This clone was observed many times. The chain is built from TRBV19 and TRBJ1-5; D call uncertain. V was clipped by 6 bases and J by 3 bases, with 9 bases between them. CDR3 length: 13 amino acids. The V gene's germline CDR1 is LNHDA and CDR2 SQIVND (reference sequence). The CDR3 loop is CASRQRYNQPQHF. The DNA of the CDR3 is TGTGCCAGTAGACAGAGGTACAATCAGCCCCAGCATTTT. Together with reference TRBV19 and TRBJ1-5, the CDR3 gives the full variable domain: DGGITQSPKYLFRKEGQNVTLSCEQNLNHDAMYWYRQDPGQGLRLIYYSQIVNDFQKGDIAEGYSVSREKKESFPLTVTSAQKNPTAFYLCASRQRYNQPQHFGDGTRLSIL.

This clone was observed at least ten times. The chain recombines TRBV7-8 with TRBJ1-1, with 7 bases that match TRBD1. The CDR3 covers 15 residues. V trimming: 5 bases; J trimming: 1 base; junction bases outside the gene matches: 7. The germline CDR1 and CDR2 sequences are SGHVS and FQNEAQ. The CDR3 region is CASSPRTGPNTEAFF. CDR3 coding DNA: TGTGCCAGCAGCCCCCGGACAGGCCCGAACACTGAAGCTTTCTTT.

This clone was observed at least ten times. The rearrangement uses TRBV7-9 and TRBJ2-5, with a possible D match to TRBD2 (5 bases). The V end was cut by 3 bases, the J end by 5 bases, with 13 bases between. The CDR3 sequence is 14 residues long. Germline CDR1 reads SEHNR; CDR2 reads FQNEAQ (reference sequence). The CDR3 reads CASSLNQERETQYF. The CDR3 DNA is TGTGCCAGCAGCTTGAATCAAGAGCGGGAGACCCAGTACTTC.

This clone was counted at least ten times. In nucleotides, the CDR3 is TGTGCCAGCTCACTCGCCGGGACAGGGCTTTCCTACGAGCAGTACTTC. Amino acid sequence: CASSLAGTGLSYEQYF. The genes are TRBV18 and TRBJ2-7; TRBD1 matches 9 bases. CDR1 and CDR2 from the germline V gene are KGHSH and LQKENI. The J segment lost 1 base and the V segment lost 4 bases, leaving 8 bases of the junction unmatched. This CDR3 is built from 16 residues.

This clone was counted many times. The chain links TRBV11-3 to TRBJ2-3, with a weak D call TRBD1 (6 bases). The CDR3 is 14 residues long. Germline V gene lookup returns CDR1 SGHNT and CDR2 YENEEA. V dropped 4 bases and J dropped 0 bases, with 8 bases sitting between them. CDR3 bases: TGTGCCAGCAGCTCAGGGGCTAGCACAGATACGCAGTATTTT. Amino acids: CASSSGASTDTQYF.

This clone was observed many times. V and J are TRBV9 and TRBJ2-1, with a possible D match to TRBD2 (6 bases). Germline CDR1 SGDLS, CDR2 YYNGEE. Trimming stripped 0 bases from V and 5 bases from J, with 24 bases between. CDR3 length equals 19 residues. The CDR3 nucleotides are TGTGCCAGCAGCGTAGCTCACGCGGGGCACTCCATATCCGACAATGAGCAGTTCTTC. Its translation is CASSVAHAGHSISDNEQFF.

The table lists this clone with many counts. J is TRBJ2-7 and V is TRBV5-1, with 7 bases lining up with TRBD1. V dropped 2 bases and J dropped 1; count of bases not matched to a gene: 6. The CDR3 is made up of 15 amino acids. CDR1 is SGHRS and CDR2 is YFSETQ in the germline V gene. The CDR3 spells CASSFGGQPSYEQYF. CDR3 sequence (DNA): TGCGCCAGCAGCTTTGGGGGACAGCCATCCTACGAGCAGTACTTC.

This clone was detected ten times or more. The rearrangement links TRBV4-2 to TRBJ2-2, with 7 bases aligning to TRBD2. V dropped 5 bases and J dropped 1; count of bases not matched to a gene: 10. The length of the CDR3 is 17 residues. Germline V gene data show CDR1 as LGHNA and CDR2 as YNFKEQ. CDR3 DNA sequence: TGTGCCAGCAGCGGGGGGGGGTGGACGGTGAACACCGGGGAGCTGTTTTTT. Protein sequence: CASSGGGWTVNTGELFF.

There are many counts of this clone. The gene calls are TRBV6-5 and TRBJ1-1, with unresolved D. Between the trimmed V and J ends, which lost 7 bases and 6 bases, there was a span of 15 bases. The CDR3 spans 13 residues. Per the germline V gene, CDR1 is MNHEY and CDR2 is SVGAGI. The CDR3 nucleotides read TGTGCCAGCACCCAGTCCAGTACCGCTGAAGCTTTCTTT. Protein: CASTQSSTAEAFF.